This T cell receptor beta chain derives from a study of CD8+CD57+ T cells in acquired aplastic anemia. Study-level background: Quantities of DNA derived from sorted CD4+ and CD8+ cells averaged approximately 3 ug. Healthy donors yielded roughly 9.8 million CD4+ cell reads on average. Whole-study findings and limits: Patients had twenty-nine CD8+ CDR3 sequences in common with controls (the shared set). Any difference that existed in CD8+ Simpson's diversity between patients and controls was not significant.

The CDR3 runs 16 residues. Germline CDR1 SNHLY, CDR2 FYNNEI. The V gene end was trimmed by 6 bases and the J gene end by 5 bases; junction bases not matched to a gene: 14. CDR3 and TCR beta VDJ profiling relied on genomic DNA as the template. One entry per CDR3 protein, called by TCRdb with MiXCR from the reads. The sample lists about 220,000 distinct CDR3 sequences, roughly 35% occurring once. With regard to this clonotype: What it binds is unknown. A clone one base away is much larger, so this may be a read error.

The genes are TRBV2 and TRBJ1-1; TRBD1 matches at 8 bases. Sequenced sample: sorted CD4+, CD8+, or CD8+CD57+ T cells (not recorded which) from PBMCs. The receptor's source is a human donor in good health, serving as a control. The chain's CDR3 is CASRDQATGVRTEAFF. The CDR3 bases are TGTGCCAGCAGAGACCAAGCGACAGGGGTTCGGACTGAAGCTTTCTTT. Looking up the rest from reference TRBV2 and TRBJ1-1 gives the full variable domain: EPEVTQTPSHQVTQMGQEVILRCVPISNHLYFYWYRQILGQKVEFLVSFYNNEISEKSEIFDDQFSVERPDGSNFTLKIRSTKLEDSAMYFCASRDQATGVRTEAFFGQGTRLTVV.